The subject of this entry is one T cell receptor (beta chain). The antigen is unknown. The CDR3 runs 14 residues. Germline assignment: CDR1 SGHVS and CDR2 FNYEAQ. The data derive from a study of human CD8 memory T cell subsets. UMI-labeled 5' RACE was used, and it produced the TCR beta libraries. In the source study's methods: Clonotype content per TCR beta library ranged between about 2,600 and 18,000 functional CDR3 beta clonotypes. With the 5' RACE reads reprocessed, TCRdb shows one record per CDR3 protein and no DNA. These V and J calls are TCRdb output, not the study's own analysis. The sample holds about 11,000 distinct CDR3 sequences. Broader study findings: Higher diversity in stem-like memory T cells than in precursor exhausted T cells was suggested by Chao1 estimates.

The starting material, duplicate vials of roughly 140,000 sorted CD8+ T cells per subset, provided the RNA. Sequenced: CD8+ T cells from PBMCs. J is TRBJ2-5 and V is TRBV7-6; with no DNA, the TCRdb D assignment of TRBD1 cannot be verified. The clonotype comes from a human donor in good health. CDR3 in amino acids: CASSLGQGSETQYF.